This entry concerns a single TCR beta chain. TCRdb's copy holds only in-frame clones and misses some; the assay was immunoSEQ multiplex PCR. The table shows 50,000 to 65,000 clones, with nearly 90% occurring only once. This sample was taken from a study of technical replicates of blood from a handful of donors. CDR3 length: 17 amino acids. V dropped 7 bases and J dropped 0; count of bases not matched to a gene: 10. The V gene's germline CDR1 is MNHEY and CDR2 SMNVEV (reference sequence). This sequence originates from a human donor in good health. Some clones in this sample may be carry-over from other donors' samples. The chain recombines TRBV27 with TRBJ2-3; TRBD2 agrees at 10 bases. Sequenced input: PBMCs. As DNA, the CDR3 is TGTGCCAGCACTCCTAGGACTAGCGGAACTAGCACAGATACGCAGTATTTT. It translates to CASTPRTSGTSTDTQYF.